The 26 T cell receptor beta chains below were found in one sample sequenced in a study of cytomegalovirus exposure and HLA in healthy donors. Researchers ran the PCR with 60 Vbeta and 13 Jbeta primers. The method was immunoSEQ multiplex PCR; TCRdb's version includes in-frame clones alone and lacks a portion of them. The sample holds about 130,000 clones, around 78% seen once. Material for sequencing was PBMCs. All receptors come from a man between 18 and 29 years old in good health and CMV-seropositive.

This chain joins TRBV21-1 and TRBJ1-4. TRBV21-1 is classified as a pseudogene. The CDR3 totals 15 residues. CDR3 protein: CASTRGIATNEKLFF. In nucleotides, the CDR3 is TGTGCCAGCACCCGGGGGATTGCAACTAATGAAAAACTGTTTTTT.

The chain carries TRBV4-2 and TRBJ2-2, with 7 bases aligning to TRBD1. This CDR3 has 17 amino acids. Germline loops: CDR1 LGHNA, CDR2 YNFKEQ. V was pared by 0 bases and J by 2 bases, with 6 bases of the junction left unmatched. The CDR3 DNA follows: TGTGCCAGCAGCCAAGAGGGGACAGAAGTTAACACCGGGGAGCTGTTTTTT. It specifies CASSQEGTEVNTGELFF.

This chain connects TRBV13 to TRBJ2-2; D might be TRBD2 (6 bases). CDR3 size: 13 residues. V dropped 7 bases and J dropped 7 bases, with 13 bases sitting between them. CDR1 and CDR2 from the germline V gene are PRHDT and FYEKMQ (reference sequence). The CDR3 is CASTSQGGGELFF. The CDR3 coding sequence is TGTGCCAGCACCTCTCAGGGAGGCGGGGAGCTGTTTTTT.

V usage is TRBV4-2 and J usage is TRBJ2-3; D is unresolved. Trimming removed 3 bases at V and 4 bases at J, with 5 bases between. The CDR3 is made up of 12 amino acids. Germline V gives CDR1 LGHNA, CDR2 YNFKEQ. As DNA, the CDR3 is TGTGCCAGCAGCCACCCGTCAGATACGCAGTATTTT. It specifies CASSHPSDTQYF.

This chain joins TRBV19 and TRBJ1-1; D might be TRBD1 (5 bases). V gave up 2 bases and J gave up 5 bases, with 9 bases separating them. In germline, CDR1 is LNHDA, CDR2 SQIVND (reference sequence). The CDR3 runs to 13 residues. This CDR3 reads CASSIKGNTEAFF. The CDR3, as DNA: TGTGCCAGTAGTATAAAGGGGAATACTGAAGCTTTCTTT.

This chain links TRBV5-1 with TRBJ1-5; D not certain. The CDR3 has 14 residues. CDR1 SGHRS and CDR2 YFSETQ come from the germline V gene. V lost 0 bases, J lost 7 bases, and 11 bases lay in between. Here the CDR3 reads CASSLVEGGQPQHF. In DNA form, the CDR3 reads TGCGCCAGCAGCTTGGTAGAGGGAGGGCAGCCCCAGCATTTT.

In this sample, this clone turned up once. This chain uses TRBV9 with TRBJ2-2; 9 positions match TRBD1. Losses at the gene ends were 4 bases for V and 7 bases for J; bases not matched to a gene: 11. This CDR3 is 16 amino acids long. Germline-derived CDR1 and CDR2 are SGDLS and YYNGEE. The CDR3 is CASSILPGQGGGELFF. In DNA form, the CDR3 reads TGTGCCAGCAGCATTCTGCCGGGACAGGGTGGCGGGGAGCTGTTTTTT.

The chain is built from TRBV28 and TRBJ2-2, with D possibly TRBD1 on 5 matching bases. The germline V gene has CDR1 MDHEN and CDR2 SYDVKM. CDR3 length: 15 residues. V lost 2 bases to trimming and J lost 4 bases, with 11 bases between them. The CDR3 loop is CASSLPNQGTGELFF. As DNA, the CDR3 is TGTGCCAGCAGTTTACCCAATCAGGGCACCGGGGAGCTGTTTTTT.

The chain uses TRBV29-1 and TRBJ2-2; no definite D call. The CDR3 loop spans 15 amino acids. Trimming left V 3 bases short and J 0 bases short, with 11 bases between. The germline gives CDR1 SQVTM, CDR2 ANQGSEA. The CDR3 nucleotides read TGCAGCGTTGAGATGGGCTCCGCGAACACCGGGGAGCTGTTTTTT. Translating it yields CSVEMGSANTGELFF.

About this clone: At one of its ends the junction is not consistent with the germline gene, which may arise from a read error. This sequence joins TRBV6-5 and TRBJ2-1; D call uncertain. Germline V lookup: CDR1 MNHEY, CDR2 SVGAGI. CDR3 size: 13 residues. The CDR3 region is CASSHSRYNEQFF. CDR3 sequence (DNA): TGTGCCAGCAGTCACTCCCGGTACAATGAGCAGTTCTTC.

This clone showed up just a few times. This chain joins TRBV5-5 and TRBJ1-5; possibly TRBD1 for D (6 bases). The V and J ends lost 2 bases and 0 bases respectively, with 9 bases between them. This CDR3 has 15 amino acids. Germline V gene sequence: CDR1 SGHKS, CDR2 YYEKEE (reference sequence). For the CDR3, the DNA is TGTGCCAGCAGCTTCTCGGACAGTAGCAATCAGCCCCAGCATTTT. This codes for CASSFSDSSNQPQHF.

Concerning this clone: At one boundary the junction diverges from the germline segment, which might be a read error. The sample has other DNA sequences that encode this CDR3 too. The genes are TRBV30 and TRBJ1-2; a possible D gene is TRBD1 (6 bases). The CDR3 covers 15 residues. Looked up from germline, CDR1 is GTSNPN and CDR2 is SVGIG (reference sequence). This CDR3 reads CAWSPMDSSGYGYTF. The CDR3 bases are TGTGCCTGGAGTCCAATGGACAGTTCTGGGTATGGCTATACCTTC.

This clone turned up a few times. V and J are TRBV30 and TRBJ2-5; D is possibly TRBD2 (6 bases). There are 14 residues in the CDR3. Looked up from germline, CDR1 is GTSNPN and CDR2 is SVGIG (reference sequence). V was pared by 2 bases and J by 2 bases, with 12 bases between. The CDR3 bases are TGTGCCTGGAGTAGTTGGGGACTTCAAGAGACCCAGTACTTC. Translation gives CAWSSWGLQETQYF.

The chain uses TRBV27 and TRBJ1-5; a possible D gene is TRBD1 (6 bases). Germline V gene lookup returns CDR1 MNHEY and CDR2 SMNVEV (reference sequence). This CDR3 spans 14 amino acids. The V and J ends lost 5 bases and 0 bases respectively, with 8 bases between them. CDR3 loop: CASSTQGSNQPQHF. The CDR3 coding sequence is TGTGCCAGCAGTACACAGGGTAGCAATCAGCCCCAGCATTTT.

This chain joins TRBV7-9 and TRBJ2-2, with 7 positions matching TRBD1. The CDR3 extends over 16 amino acids. Per the germline V gene, CDR1 is SEHNR and CDR2 is FQNEAQ (reference sequence). The junction had 7 bases not matched to a gene; V was cut back by 4 bases and J by 2 bases. Here the CDR3 reads CASSSVGGLNTGELFF. The CDR3 DNA follows: TGTGCCAGCAGCTCCGTAGGGGGCCTCAACACCGGGGAGCTGTTTTTT.

The count of this clone is one. This sequence joins TRBV5-1 and TRBJ2-5; D remains ambiguous. Trimming left V 0 bases short and J 2 bases short, with 5 bases between. Germline lookup yields CDR1 SGHRS and CDR2 YFSETQ. CDR3 length: 13 residues. The CDR3 sequence: CASSLAFQETQYF. CDR3 DNA: TGCGCCAGCAGCTTGGCCTTTCAAGAGACCCAGTACTTC.

CDR3 DNA: TGTGCCAGCACCCCAGAGGGGGGGATCGCGAATGGCTACACCTTC. Amino acids: CASTPEGGIANGYTF. This chain joins TRBV9 and TRBJ1-2; possibly TRBD1 for D (6 bases). CDR1 is SGDLS, CDR2 YYNGEE, per germline. This CDR3 comprises 15 residues. The V end was cut by 6 bases, the J end by 6 bases, with 21 bases between.

This chain joins TRBV6-5 and TRBJ2-3; a weak D match, TRBD1 (7 bases). This CDR3 spans 13 amino acids. Trimming took off 6 bases at V and 4 bases at J, with 11 bases between the two ends. Germline-derived CDR1 and CDR2 are MNHEY and SVGAGI. The CDR3 bases are TGTGCCAGCAGGGAGGGGGCACCAGATACGCAGTATTTT. Translated: CASREGAPDTQYF.

CDR3 loop: CASSAGNQPQHF. The CDR3, as DNA: TGCGCCAGCAGTGCCGGGAATCAGCCCCAGCATTTT. V usage is TRBV10-2 and J usage is TRBJ1-5; the D is unclear. V was pared by 4 bases and J by 4 bases, with 5 bases between. Per the germline V gene, CDR1 is WSHSY and CDR2 is SAAADI. The CDR3 is 12 amino acids.

V and J are TRBV4-1 and TRBJ2-1, with 8 bases fitting TRBD2. The CDR3 is 15 residues long. Germline CDR1 reads MGHRA; CDR2 reads YSYEKL. Unmatched junction bases numbered 6, after V lost 5 bases and J lost 3 bases. The CDR3 sequence is CASSNGGASYNEQFF. The CDR3 DNA follows: TGCGCCAGCAGCAACGGGGGGGCTAGCTACAATGAGCAGTTCTTC.

The chain joins TRBV27 to TRBJ2-7; D remains ambiguous. The V gene's germline CDR1 is MNHEY and CDR2 SMNVEV (reference sequence). The CDR3 runs 14 residues. Trimming took off 3 bases at V and 5 bases at J, with 14 bases between the two ends. The CDR3 is CASSFARKVDEQYF. The CDR3 DNA is TGTGCCAGCAGTTTTGCCAGGAAGGTTGACGAGCAGTACTTC.

CDR3 in DNA: TGTGCCAGCAGCTTCCGGGACAGGGGTTTTGGCACTGAAGCTTTCTTT. The encoded protein is CASSFRDRGFGTEAFF. This chain links TRBV9 with TRBJ1-1, with TRBD1 matching 10 bases. Germline-derived CDR1 and CDR2 are SGDLS and YYNGEE. The CDR3 is 16 residues long. Trimming at V came to 4 bases and at J to 4 bases, leaving 10 bases not matched to a gene.

The genes are TRBV13 and TRBJ2-7; 7 bases match TRBD1. The CDR3 extends over 17 amino acids. Germline lookup yields CDR1 PRHDT and CDR2 FYEKMQ (reference sequence). The V gene end was trimmed by 5 bases and the J gene end by 3 bases; junction bases not matched to a gene: 16. The CDR3 reads CASSAPDRQSSVYEQYF. The CDR3 DNA reads TGTGCCAGCAGCGCTCCGGACAGGCAGAGTAGCGTCTACGAGCAGTACTTC.

The chain combines TRBV9 with TRBJ1-3; 7 positions agree with TRBD1. Germline values: CDR1 SGDLS, CDR2 YYNGEE. The CDR3 contains 16 residues. V lost 4 bases and J lost 3; bases outside the gene matches: 10. CDR3 DNA: TGTGCCAGCAGCTCCCAGGGGACAGCAAGTGGAAACACCATATATTTT. Translation gives CASSSQGTASGNTIYF.

This CDR3 reads CASSEWGGPSEQFF. The CDR3 DNA reads as TGCGCCAGCAGTGAGTGGGGGGGCCCCAGTGAGCAGTTCTTC. The chain employs TRBV10-1 and TRBJ2-1; a weak D match, TRBD2 (7 bases). Germline V gene sequence: CDR1 WNHNN, CDR2 SYGVQD (reference sequence). V lost 1 base, J lost 9 bases, and 13 bases lay in between. This CDR3 spans 14 amino acids.

This chain joins TRBV6-5 and TRBJ1-3, with 9 positions matching TRBD1. Looked up from germline, CDR1 is MNHEY and CDR2 is SVGAGI. The CDR3 spans 13 residues. J was trimmed by 8 bases and V by 6 bases; bases with no gene match: 5. CDR3 bases: TGTGCCAGCAGGGGGACAGGGTGGGACACCATATATTTT. This encodes CASRGTGWDTIYF.